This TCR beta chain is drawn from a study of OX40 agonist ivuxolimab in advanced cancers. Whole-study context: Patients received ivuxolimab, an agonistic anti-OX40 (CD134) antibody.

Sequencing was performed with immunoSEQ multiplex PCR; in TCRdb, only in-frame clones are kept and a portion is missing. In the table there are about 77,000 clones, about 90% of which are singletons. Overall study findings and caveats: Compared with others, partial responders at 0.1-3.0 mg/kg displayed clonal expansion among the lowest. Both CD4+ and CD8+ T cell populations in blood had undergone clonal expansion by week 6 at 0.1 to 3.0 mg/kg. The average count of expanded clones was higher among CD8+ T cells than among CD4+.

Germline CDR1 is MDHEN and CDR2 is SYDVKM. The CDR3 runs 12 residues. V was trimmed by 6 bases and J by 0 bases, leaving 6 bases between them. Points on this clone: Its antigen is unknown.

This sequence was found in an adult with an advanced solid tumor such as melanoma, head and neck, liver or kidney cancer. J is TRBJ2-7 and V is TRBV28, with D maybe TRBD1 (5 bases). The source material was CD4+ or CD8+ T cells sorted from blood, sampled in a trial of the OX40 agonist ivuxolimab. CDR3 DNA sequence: TGTGCCAGCAGACAGGCCTCCTACGAGCAGTACTTC. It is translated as CASRQASYEQYF.